These T cell receptor beta chains were read from a single sample in a study of blood T cell repertoires in COVID-19. Produced via immunoSEQ multiplex PCR; TCRdb's table is partial and in-frame only. The sample yields roughly 370,000 clones, approximately 87% seen once. The sequencing sample was made of PBMCs or T cells enriched from blood (not recorded which). Receptors originate from a woman aged 45-59 years who had recovered from COVID-19. Both conserved end residues are part of each CDR3. D genes are given only for firm matches. A clone size is listed for some rows: how often the clone was seen (once, few, many), or a class if it is expanded.

v_call: TRBV7-2; j_call: TRBJ1-1; d_call: -; clone_size: -; cdr3_aa: CASSFGRGGSNTEAFF; cdr3_nt: TGTGCCAGCAGCTTCGGGAGGGGGGGATCGAACACTGAAGCTTTCTTT
v_call: TRBV3-1/TRBV3-2; j_call: TRBJ1-6; d_call: TRBD1; clone_size: -; cdr3_aa: CASSRGQGYGSPLHF; cdr3_nt: TGTGCCAGCAGCCGAGGACAGGGGTACGGTTCACCCCTCCACTTT
v_call: TRBV21-1; j_call: TRBJ2-7; d_call: -; clone_size: -; cdr3_aa: CASSKVGARNEQYF; cdr3_nt: TGTGCCAGCAGCAAAGTAGGGGCGCGGAACGAGCAGTACTTC
v_call: TRBV3-1/TRBV3-2; j_call: TRBJ1-3; d_call: -; clone_size: once; cdr3_aa: CASSQAFSGNTIYF; cdr3_nt: TGTGCCAGCAGCCAGGCCTTCTCTGGAAACACCATATATTTT
v_call: TRBV27; j_call: TRBJ2-1; d_call: TRBD1; clone_size: -; cdr3_aa: CASTSGTGGYNEQFF; cdr3_nt: TGTGCCAGCACCTCCGGGACAGGGGGCTACAATGAGCAGTTCTTC
v_call: TRBV7-2; j_call: TRBJ2-7; d_call: TRBD2; clone_size: few; cdr3_aa: CASSLGLAGGYEQYF; cdr3_nt: TGTGCCAGCAGCTTAGGACTAGCGGGGGGATACGAGCAGTACTTC
v_call: TRBV19; j_call: TRBJ2-7; d_call: TRBD1; clone_size: -; cdr3_aa: CASNPRTGDYEQYF; cdr3_nt: TGTGCCAGTAACCCCCGGACAGGTGACTACGAGCAGTACTTC
v_call: TRBV2; j_call: TRBJ1-5; d_call: -; clone_size: -; cdr3_aa: CASSELSGRNQPQHF; cdr3_nt: TGTGCCAGCAGTGAACTCTCCGGCAGGAATCAGCCCCAGCATTTT
v_call: TRBV5-1; j_call: TRBJ1-5; d_call: -; clone_size: -; cdr3_aa: CASRITTGAQPQHF; cdr3_nt: TGCGCCAGCAGGATTACGACAGGAGCCCAGCCCCAGCATTTT
v_call: TRBV5-1; j_call: TRBJ2-1; d_call: TRBD2; clone_size: -; cdr3_aa: CASERGAGRFPSLAGAGNEQFF; cdr3_nt: TGCGCCAGCGAAAGGGGCGCAGGGCGTTTTCCGTCCCTAGCGGGGGCGGGTAATGAGCAGTTCTTC
v_call: TRBV11-2; j_call: TRBJ2-1; d_call: -; clone_size: -; cdr3_aa: CASSLIPRGSGRENEQFF; cdr3_nt: TGTGCCAGCAGCTTAATCCCACGGGGGTCAGGCCGGGAGAATGAGCAGTTCTTC
v_call: TRBV11-3; j_call: TRBJ2-1; d_call: -; clone_size: -; cdr3_aa: CASSLRTTFGSSYNEQFF; cdr3_nt: TGTGCCAGCAGCTTAAGAACTACCTTTGGGAGCTCCTACAATGAGCAGTTCTTC